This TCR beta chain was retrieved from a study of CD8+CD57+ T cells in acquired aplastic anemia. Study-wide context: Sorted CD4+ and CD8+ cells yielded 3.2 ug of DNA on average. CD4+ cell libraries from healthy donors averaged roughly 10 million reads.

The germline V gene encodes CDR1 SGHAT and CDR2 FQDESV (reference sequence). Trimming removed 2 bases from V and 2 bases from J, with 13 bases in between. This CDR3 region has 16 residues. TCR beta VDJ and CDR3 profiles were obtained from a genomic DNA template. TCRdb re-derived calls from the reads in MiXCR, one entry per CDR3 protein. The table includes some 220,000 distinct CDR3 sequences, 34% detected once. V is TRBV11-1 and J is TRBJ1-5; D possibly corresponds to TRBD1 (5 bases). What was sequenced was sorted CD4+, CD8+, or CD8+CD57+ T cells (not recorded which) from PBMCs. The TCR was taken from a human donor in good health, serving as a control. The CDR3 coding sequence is TGTGCCAGCAGCTTAAGTCTGGTCAGGGGCAATCAGCCCCAGCATTTT. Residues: CASSLSLVRGNQPQHF.